This T cell receptor (beta chain) stems from a study of T-cell reconstitution after alpha-beta-depleted transplantation in children. Points from the study as a whole: One year post-transplant, T-cell counts and diversity were largely derived from T cells produced anew.

Construction of the TCRbeta library involved unique molecular identifiers. One entry per CDR3 protein, called by TCRdb with MiXCR from the PCR reads. The table includes some 840,000 distinct CDR3 sequences, 15% to 20% detected once. Trimming removed 0 bases from V and 5 bases from J, with 9 bases in between. The CDR3 has 13 residues. The germline V gene has CDR1 SGDLS and CDR2 YYNGEE. In the case of this clonotype: Its antigen is unknown.

The specimen comprised PBMCs, mostly from graft donor cells, sampled 360 days after TCRalphabeta/CD19-depleted stem cell transplant. The TCR comes from a male patient between 10 and 17 years old who had a stem cell transplant for acute lymphoblastic leukemia, so the T cells may come from the graft donor. The rearrangement uses TRBV9 and TRBJ2-7, with D unclear. CDR3: CASSVAPINEQYF. The CDR3 nucleotides are TGTGCCAGCAGCGTAGCTCCCATTAACGAGCAGTACTTC.